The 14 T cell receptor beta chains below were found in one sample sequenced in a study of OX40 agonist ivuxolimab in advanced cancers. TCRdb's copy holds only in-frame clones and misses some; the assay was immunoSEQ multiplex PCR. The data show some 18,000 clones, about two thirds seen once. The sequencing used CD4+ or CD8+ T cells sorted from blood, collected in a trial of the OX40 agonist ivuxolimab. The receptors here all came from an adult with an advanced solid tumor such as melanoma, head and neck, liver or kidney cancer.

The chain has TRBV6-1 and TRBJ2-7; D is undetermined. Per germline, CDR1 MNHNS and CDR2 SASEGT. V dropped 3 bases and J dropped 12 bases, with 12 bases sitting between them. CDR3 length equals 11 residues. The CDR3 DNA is TGTGCCAGCAGTGATTACTGGGTCCCGTACTTC. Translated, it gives CASSDYWVPYF.

CDR3 DNA sequence: TGTGCCAGCAGCCAACTAGCGGGCGCCTACGAGCAGTACTTC. Its protein is CASSQLAGAYEQYF. The chain has TRBV28 and TRBJ2-7; TRBD2 aligns across 9 bases. Germline CDR1 and CDR2: MDHEN and SYDVKM. This CDR3 has 14 residues. Trimming took 6 bases from V and 2 from J; bases not matched to a gene: 5.

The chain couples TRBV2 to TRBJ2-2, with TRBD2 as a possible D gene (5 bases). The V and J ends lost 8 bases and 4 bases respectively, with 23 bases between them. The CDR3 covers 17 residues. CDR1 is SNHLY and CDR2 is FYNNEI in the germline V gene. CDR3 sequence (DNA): TGTGCCAGCTCTCGGGGAAGTGGCGGTCGAGGCACCGGGGAGCTGTTTTTT. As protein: CASSRGSGGRGTGELFF.

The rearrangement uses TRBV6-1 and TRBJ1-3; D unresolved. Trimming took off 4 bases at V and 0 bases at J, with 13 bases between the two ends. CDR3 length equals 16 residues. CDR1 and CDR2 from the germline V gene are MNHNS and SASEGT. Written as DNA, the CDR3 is TGTGCCAGCAGTGCGTGGACGGACGTCTCTGGAAACACCATATATTTT. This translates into CASSAWTDVSGNTIYF.

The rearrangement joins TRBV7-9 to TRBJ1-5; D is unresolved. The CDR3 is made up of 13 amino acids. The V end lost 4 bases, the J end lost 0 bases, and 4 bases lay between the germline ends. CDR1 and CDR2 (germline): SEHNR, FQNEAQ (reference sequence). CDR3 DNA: TGTGCCAGCAGCTCTTATAGCAATCAGCCCCAGCATTTT. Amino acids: CASSSYSNQPQHF. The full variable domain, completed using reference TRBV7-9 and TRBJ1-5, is DTGVSQNPRHKITKRGQNVTFRCDPISEHNRLYWYRQTLGQGPEFLTYFQNEAQLEKSRLLSDRFSAERPKGSFSTLEIQRTEQGDSAMYLCASSSYSNQPQHFGDGTRLSIL.

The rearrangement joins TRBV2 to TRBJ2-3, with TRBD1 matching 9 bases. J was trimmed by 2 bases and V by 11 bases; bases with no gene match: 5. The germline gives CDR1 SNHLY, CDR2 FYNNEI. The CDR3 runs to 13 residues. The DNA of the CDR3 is TGTGCCGGAGGGACAGGGCCCACAGATACGCAGTATTTT. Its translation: CAGGTGPTDTQYF.

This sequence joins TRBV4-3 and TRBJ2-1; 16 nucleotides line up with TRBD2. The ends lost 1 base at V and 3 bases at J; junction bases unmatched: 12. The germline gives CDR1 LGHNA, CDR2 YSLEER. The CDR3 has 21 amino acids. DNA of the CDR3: TGCGCCAGCAGCCAAGGCCCCGGCGGGACTAGCGGGAGGGCCTTCTACAATGAGCAGTTCTTC. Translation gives CASSQGPGGTSGRAFYNEQFF.

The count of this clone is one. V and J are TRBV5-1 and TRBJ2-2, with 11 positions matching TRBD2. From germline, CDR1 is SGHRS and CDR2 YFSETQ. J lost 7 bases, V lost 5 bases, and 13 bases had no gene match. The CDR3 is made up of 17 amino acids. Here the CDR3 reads CASSLRGLAGLGGELFF. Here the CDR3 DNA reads TGCGCCAGCAGTTTGAGAGGACTAGCGGGCCTAGGCGGGGAGCTGTTTTTT.

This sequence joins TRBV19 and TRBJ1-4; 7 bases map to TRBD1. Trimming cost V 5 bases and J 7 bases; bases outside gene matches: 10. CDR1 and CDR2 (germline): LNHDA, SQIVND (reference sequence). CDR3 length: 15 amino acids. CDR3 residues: CASSGRQGRGEKLFF. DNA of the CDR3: TGTGCCAGTAGTGGCCGACAGGGTCGAGGTGAAAAACTGTTTTTT.

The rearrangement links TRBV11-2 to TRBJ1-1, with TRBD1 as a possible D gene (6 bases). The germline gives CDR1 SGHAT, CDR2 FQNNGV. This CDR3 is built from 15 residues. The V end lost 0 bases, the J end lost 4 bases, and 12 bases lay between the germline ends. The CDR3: CASSLEMGASTEAFF. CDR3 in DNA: TGTGCCAGCAGCTTAGAAATGGGGGCGAGCACTGAAGCTTTCTTT. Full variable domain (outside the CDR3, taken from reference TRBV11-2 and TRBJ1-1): EAGVAQSPRYKIIEKRQSVAFWCNPISGHATLYWYQQILGQGPKLLIQFQNNGVVDDSQLPKDRFSAERLKGVDSTLKIQPAKLEDSAVYLCASSLEMGASTEAFFGQGTRLTVV.

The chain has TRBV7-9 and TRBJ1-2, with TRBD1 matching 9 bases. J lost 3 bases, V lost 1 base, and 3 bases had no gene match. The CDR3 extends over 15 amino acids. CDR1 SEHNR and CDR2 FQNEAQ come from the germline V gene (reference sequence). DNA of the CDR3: TGTGCCAGCAGCTTAGGGGACAGGGACGACTATGGCTACACCTTC. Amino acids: CASSLGDRDDYGYTF.

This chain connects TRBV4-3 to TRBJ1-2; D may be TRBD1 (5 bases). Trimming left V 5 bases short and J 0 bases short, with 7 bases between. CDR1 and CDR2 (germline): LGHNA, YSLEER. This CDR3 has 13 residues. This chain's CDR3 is CASSGGTNYGYTF. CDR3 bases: TGCGCCAGCAGCGGGGGGACTAACTATGGCTACACCTTC.

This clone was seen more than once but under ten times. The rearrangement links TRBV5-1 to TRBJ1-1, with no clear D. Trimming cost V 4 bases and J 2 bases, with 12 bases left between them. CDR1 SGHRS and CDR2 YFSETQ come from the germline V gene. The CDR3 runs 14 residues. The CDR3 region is CASSPTSLNTEAFF. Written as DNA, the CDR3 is TGCGCCAGCAGCCCCACCTCATTAAACACTGAAGCTTTCTTT.

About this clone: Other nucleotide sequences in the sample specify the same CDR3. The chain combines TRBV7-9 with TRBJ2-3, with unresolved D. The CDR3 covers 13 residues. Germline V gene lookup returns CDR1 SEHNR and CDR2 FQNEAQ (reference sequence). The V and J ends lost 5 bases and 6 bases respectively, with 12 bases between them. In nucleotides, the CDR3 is TGTGCCAGCAGCCGCCCGGATCGGGATACGCAGTATTTT. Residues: CASSRPDRDTQYF.